The 8 T cell receptor beta chains presented below share a single source sample, sequenced in a study of identical twins. TCRdb itself ran the 5' RACE reads through MiXCR, one entry per CDR3 protein. The top ten hold less than 0.35% of the sample, which has around 1.7 million distinct CDR3 sequences, under 35% seen once. Specimen: cord blood. These receptors all stem from a newborn girl in good health.

This chain links TRBV21-1 with TRBJ1-2; TRBD1 is taken as the D call from the table, unchecked against the DNA. TRBV21-1 is flagged as a pseudogene. The CDR3 sequence is 13 residues long. CDR3 nucleotide sequence: TGTGCCAGCAGCACGGACAGGGAGGCTGGCTACACCTTC. Translated: CASSTDREAGYTF.

The gene calls are TRBV12-3 or TRBV12-4 and TRBJ2-3, with TRBD2 identical over 7 bases. The CDR3 is made up of 14 amino acids. V lost 6 bases and J lost 2; bases outside the gene matches: 5. CDR3: CASRLGGVTDTQYF. The CDR3, as DNA: TGTGCCAGCAGACTTGGGGGGGTCACAGATACGCAGTATTTT.

The V gene is TRBV30, the J gene TRBJ1-1, with TRBD1 matching 7 bases. In germline, CDR1 is GTSNPN, CDR2 SVGIG (reference sequence). With V trimmed by 4 bases and J by 4 bases, 9 bases remained unmatched. The CDR3 runs 14 residues. The CDR3 coding sequence is TGTGCCTGGAACAGACAGGGATGGAGCACTGAAGCTTTCTTT. Translated: CAWNRQGWSTEAFF.

This clonotype was counted ten times or more. This sequence joins TRBV29-1 and TRBJ2-6; D call uncertain. The CDR3 consists of 13 residues. The V end was cut by 5 bases, the J end by 4 bases, with 9 bases between. Germline lookup yields CDR1 SQVTM and CDR2 ANQGSEA. Here the CDR3 reads CSVPQMGANVLTF. The DNA of the CDR3 is TGCAGCGTTCCCCAGATGGGGGCCAACGTCCTGACTTTC.

The chain carries TRBV7-9 and TRBJ2-7; either TRBD1 or TRBD2 may fit D (5 bases each). Germline assignment: CDR1 SEHNR and CDR2 FQNEAQ (reference sequence). V shed 1 base and J shed 0 bases, with 19 bases lying between them. This CDR3 region has 18 residues. In nucleotides, the CDR3 is TGTGCCAGCAGCTTAGTCCCCTTCCGGGACGGACACTCCTACGAGCAGTACTTC. This translates into CASSLVPFRDGHSYEQYF.

As regards this clonotype: This clone may be a read error of a much larger clone one base away. The chain employs TRBV7-9 and TRBJ1-2; no clear D gene. CDR3 length: 15 amino acids. Germline values: CDR1 SEHNR, CDR2 FQNEAQ (reference sequence). V dropped 4 bases and J dropped 3 bases, with 15 bases sitting between them. CDR3 sequence reads: CASSSAPIPYYGYTF. CDR3 nucleotides: TGTGCCAGCAGCTCAGCGCCCATCCCTTACTATGGCTACACCTTC.

The rearrangement links TRBV20-1 to TRBJ2-7; 9 nucleotides align to TRBD2. Germline lookup yields CDR1 DFQATT and CDR2 SNEGSKA (reference sequence). The CDR3 is made up of 15 amino acids. V dropped 5 bases and J dropped 2; count of bases not matched to a gene: 10. Written as DNA, the CDR3 is TGCAGTGCTCCCTGGCTAGCGGGGTCAACCTACGAGCAGTACTTC. It codes for CSAPWLAGSTYEQYF.

The sample holds a few counts of this clonotype. The chain carries TRBV7-9 and TRBJ1-2; unclear D gene. The CDR3 runs to 13 residues. With 2 bases removed from V and 9 bases from J, the gap between germline ends came to 13 bases. Per germline, CDR1 SEHNR and CDR2 FQNEAQ (reference sequence). In DNA, the CDR3 is TGTGCCAGCAGCTTAAATTCGGACGAGAGCTACACCTTC. Encoded protein: CASSLNSDESYTF.